One and the same sample provided the 16 T cell receptor beta chains below, sequenced in a study of beta chain features in type 1 diabetes. Study-wide points: TCRB CDR3 length was moderately but significantly reduced in all four CD4+ subsets of Type 1 diabetes patients.

These TCRs are of unknown antigen specificity. The study reverse transcribed the entire isolated RNA, so it sequenced expressed TCRB transcripts. Produced via immunoSEQ multiplex PCR; TCRdb's table is partial and in-frame only. The sample contains about 740,000 clones, 10% to 15% of which appear only once. The sample was naive CD4+ T cells from blood. The receptor set was obtained from a man aged 18-30 years with type 1 diabetes.

A word on this clone: A much larger clone differs from this one at a single base, so this may be a read error. The V gene is TRBV5-4, the J gene TRBJ2-5, with unresolved D. The V and J ends lost 2 bases and 5 bases respectively, with 10 bases between them. CDR1 is SGHNT, CDR2 YYREEE, per germline (reference sequence). The CDR3 length is 13 residues. The chain's CDR3 is CASSFKGEETQYF. CDR3 nucleotide sequence: TGTGCCAGCAGCTTTAAGGGTGAGGAGACCCAGTACTTC.

This clone was detected a few times. The J gene is TRBJ1-6, the V gene TRBV4-1; D is ambiguous. V dropped 2 bases and J dropped 6 bases, with 14 bases sitting between them. The CDR3 is made up of 16 amino acids. Germline V gene lookup returns CDR1 MGHRA and CDR2 YSYEKL. CDR3 coding DNA: TGCGCCAGCAGCCAATTTCTCGCTATACCTAATTCACCCCTCCACTTT. It encodes CASSQFLAIPNSPLHF.

The CDR3 DNA reads TGCGCCAGCAGCCAAGAGGCCAGAACCTACGAGCAGTACTTC. It translates to CASSQEARTYEQYF. The chain recombines TRBV4-1 with TRBJ2-7; no clear D. The V end lost 0 bases, the J end lost 2 bases, and 8 bases lay between the germline ends. The CDR3 is made up of 14 amino acids. Per germline, CDR1 MGHRA and CDR2 YSYEKL.

The rearrangement joins TRBV14 to TRBJ1-1; D is undetermined. The germline V and J ends were trimmed by 6 bases and 7 bases, with 15 bases remaining between them. This CDR3 has 13 residues. Per the germline V gene, CDR1 is SGHDN and CDR2 is FVKESK. The CDR3 loop reads CASRLTANYEAFF. The CDR3 DNA reads as TGTGCCAGCAGACTCACGGCAAATTATGAAGCTTTCTTT.

Written as DNA, the CDR3 is TGTGCCAGCAATAGGGAGACCGGGGAGCTGTTTTTT. Translated: CASNRETGELFF. The chain employs TRBV2 and TRBJ2-2; maybe TRBD2 (5 bases). The CDR3 loop spans 12 amino acids. Between the trimmed V and J ends, which lost 7 bases and 5 bases, there was a span of 8 bases. Germline V gene data show CDR1 as SNHLY and CDR2 as FYNNEI.

This chain links TRBV2 with TRBJ2-3, with D hard to call. CDR3 length: 11 amino acids. Germline lookup yields CDR1 SNHLY and CDR2 FYNNEI. V lost 8 bases and J lost 6, with 9 bases in between. The DNA for the CDR3 is TGTGCCAGCCGGGCAGCGGATACGCAGTATTTT. It codes for CASRAADTQYF.

The chain recombines TRBV7-6 with TRBJ2-5; no clear D. The CDR3 has 13 residues. Trimming removed 5 bases from V and 0 bases from J, with 7 bases in between. Germline V gene lookup returns CDR1 SGHVS and CDR2 FNYEAQ. The CDR3 loop is CASSTLYQETQYF. For the CDR3, the DNA is TGTGCCAGCAGCACTTTATACCAAGAGACCCAGTACTTC. The whole variable domain, remainder taken from reference TRBV7-6 and TRBJ2-5, is GAGVSQSPRYKVTKRGQDVALRCDPISGHVSLYWYRQALGQGPEFLTYFNYEAQQDKSGLPNDRFSAERPEGSISTLTIQRTEQRDSAMYRCASSTLYQETQYFGPGTRLLVL.

This clone was observed a few times. The V gene is TRBV7-2, the J gene TRBJ1-4; TRBD1 matches at 10 bases. The germline V gene encodes CDR1 SGHTA and CDR2 FQGNSA. The CDR3 runs 15 residues. V lost 4 bases and J lost 8; bases outside the gene matches: 7. The CDR3 sequence is CASSSGTGALEKLFF. CDR3 in DNA: TGTGCCAGCAGCTCCGGGACAGGGGCACTCGAAAAACTGTTTTTT. The entire variable domain, with the rest obtained from reference TRBV7-2 and TRBJ1-4, is as follows: GAGVSQSPSNKVTEKGKDVELRCDPISGHTALYWYRQSLGQGLEFLIYFQGNSAPDKSGLPSDRFSAERTGGSVSTLTIQRTQQEDSAVYLCASSSGTGALEKLFFGSGTQLSVL.

This clone has just a few counts. The chain links TRBV2 to TRBJ2-3; 9 bases are shared with TRBD1. The CDR3 spans 15 residues. In germline, CDR1 is SNHLY, CDR2 FYNNEI. V was clipped by 8 bases and J by 2 bases; unmatched bases: 8. The CDR3 region has the DNA TGTGCCAGCTCATTACAGGGGGCGAACACAGATACGCAGTATTTT. This translates into CASSLQGANTDTQYF.

This clone was seen a handful of times. The chain combines TRBV10-3 with TRBJ2-7, with TRBD1 matching 9 bases. The CDR3 extends over 13 amino acids. V lost 5 bases, J lost 5 bases, and 4 bases stayed unmatched. Per the germline V gene, CDR1 is ENHRY and CDR2 is SYGVKD. The CDR3 DNA reads TGTGCCATCAGTTGGGACAGGGAGGACGAGCAGTACTTC. Its translation is CAISWDREDEQYF.

This clone was recorded a few times. Other nucleotide sequences from this sample produce the same CDR3. The CDR3 nucleotides read TGTGCCAGCAGTTTAACGGAGACCCAGTACTTC. Encoded protein: CASSLTETQYF. J is TRBJ2-5 and V is TRBV28; D not certain. CDR1 and CDR2 (germline): MDHEN, SYDVKM. CDR3 size: 11 residues. Between the trimmed V and J ends, which lost 2 bases and 5 bases, there was a span of 3 bases.

This clone was found a few times. The V gene is TRBV25-1, the J gene TRBJ2-5; the D gene is possibly TRBD2 (6 bases). The germline V gene has CDR1 MGHDK and CDR2 SYGVNS. This CDR3 comprises 15 residues. V was cut by 4 bases and J by 3 bases, with 15 bases left in between. The CDR3 DNA follows: TGTGCCAGCAGTGGTCAGACTAGGTTAAAAGAGACCCAGTACTTC. Amino acid sequence: CASSGQTRLKETQYF.

This clone was counted only a few times. The chain carries TRBV5-1 and TRBJ2-1; possible D gene TRBD1, 5 bases. V lost 4 bases and J 9 bases, leaving 14 bases between the germline ends. The CDR3 totals 13 residues. The germline V gene encodes CDR1 SGHRS and CDR2 YFSETQ. The CDR3 DNA follows: TGCGCCAGCAGCACGACAGTCCCCCCTGAGCAGTTCTTC. Translating gives CASSTTVPPEQFF.

This clone was detected a few times. The chain combines TRBV23-1 with TRBJ1-2; TRBD1 aligns across 9 bases. TRBV23-1 is annotated as an ORF whose role is uncertain. The CDR3 has 17 residues. V lost 0 bases to trimming and J lost 0 bases; unmatched junction nucleotides: 5. As DNA, the CDR3 is TGCGCCAGCAGTCAATCCCTGGGACAGGGTTCTAACTATGGCTACACCTTC. Its protein product is CASSQSLGQGSNYGYTF.

The chain combines TRBV2 with TRBJ1-5; the D is unclear. Per the germline V gene, CDR1 is SNHLY and CDR2 is FYNNEI. Trimming left V 7 bases short and J 2 bases short, with 15 bases between. This CDR3 contains 15 residues. CDR3 coding DNA: TGTGCCAGCACTATCGGGAGTTTGGGCAATCAGCCCCAGCATTTT. It is translated as CASTIGSLGNQPQHF.

This clone was detected a few times. The chain recombines TRBV15 with TRBJ2-3; 8 nucleotides agree with TRBD2. The V segment lost 7 bases and the J segment 2 bases; nucleotides outside the gene matches: 8. Germline V gene sequence: CDR1 LNHNV, CDR2 YYDKDF (reference sequence). The CDR3 runs 15 residues. CDR3 loop: CATKAGGGLTDTQYF. The CDR3, as DNA: TGTGCCACCAAGGCCGGGGGGGGGCTCACAGATACGCAGTATTTT.